This T cell receptor beta chain came from a study of T-cell reconstitution after alpha-beta-depleted transplantation in children (dated by TCRdb to the mid-2010s). Broadly, across the study: T-cell immune reconstitution after TCRalphabeta/CD19-depleted allogeneic hematopoietic cell transplantation in children was quantitatively tracked in the study by means of TCR repertoire profiling.

V is shortened by 6 bases, J by 10 bases, and the region joining them spans 19 bases. For CDR1 and CDR2, the germline V gene lists MDHEN and SYDVKM. The CDR3 covers 14 residues, taking in both the cysteine and the phenylalanine. CDR3 DNA is the only sequence kept; it has 42 bases, read in frame from the first base. General findings and caveats noted by the study authors: The apparently early alphabetaT-cell count recovery about two months after transplant was reportedly dependent on only several hundred rapidly expanded clones derived from non-depleted graft cells. Over the following months the frequencies of hyperexpanded clones went down, and after one year T-cell counts and TCRbeta diversity were mostly credited to newly produced T cells. The high TCRbeta diversity at day 60 in some patients was ascribed to recipient T cells and intrathymic progenitors that had survived conditioning.

This clonotype has only a few counts. What this receptor recognizes is not known. No per-base quality is available; no much larger clone lies one base away. Library generation was performed with PCR. The reads were generated on an Illumina HiSeq 2500. Molecular barcoding was employed in the preparation of TCR libraries, with unique molecular identifiers being used to normalize TCRbeta repertoire quantification. The public reads were reprocessed in TCRdb via fastp at Q25 and MiXCR, keeping in-frame beta chains. Every distinct CDR3 protein forms one entry, paired with its most common genes and DNA. The sample has about 440,000 distinct CDR3 sequences on record, around two fifths of them singletons. 27% of the sample lies in the top ten. Sample treatment or condition, as interpreted from the label and publication: allogeneic hematopoietic cell transplantation with graft depleted of TCRalphabeta T cells and CD19 B cells. The transplant recipients were children given TCRalphabeta/CD19-depleted allogeneic hematopoietic cell grafts.

The sample was PBMCs, taken before TCRalphabeta/CD19-depleted stem cell transplant. This sequence was found in a girl aged 2-10 years with aplastic anemia, due to receive a stem cell transplant. The V and J genes are TRBV28 and TRBJ2-1, and TRBD2 may be the D gene, going by 6 matching bases. At the DNA level, the sequence is TGTGCCAGCAGGTCGGGAGTCTTACTCAACGAGCAGTTCTTC. This yields the protein CASRSGVLLNEQFF.